A selection of T cell receptor beta chains follows, all from one sample in a study of spatial heterogeneity in lung cancer. TCRdb independently ran MiXCR on the 5' RACE reads; one entry per CDR3 protein. This table holds fewer than 6,000 distinct CDR3 sequences, roughly 24% found once. Sequenced here: PBMCs, sampled at surgery. Receptors originate from a male donor with early-stage non-small cell lung cancer. Both conserved end residues are trimmed from each CDR3.

TRBV5-1,TRBJ2-5,ASSLSAGVQETQY
TRBV24-1,TRBJ2-7,ATSDLGREQY
TRBV6-4,TRBJ2-3,ASSEHGGAGTDTQY
TRBV28,TRBJ2-3,ASSTARTSGAPTDTQY
TRBV18,TRBJ2-7,ASSPGTGSYEQY
TRBV5-1,TRBJ1-1,ASSLRGGTEAF
TRBV5-1,TRBJ2-3,ASSFGQGADTQY
TRBV7-9,TRBJ2-5,ASSFGLAGGETQY
TRBV7-2,TRBJ2-7,ASSSGSEQY
TRBV4-1,TRBJ1-4,ASSQTGTGTEKLF
TRBV14,TRBJ2-3,ASSQGEVTTDTQY
TRBV11-2,TRBJ2-2,ASSSQNTGELF
TRBV18,TRBJ1-1,ASAGQSNTEAF
TRBV4-2,TRBJ2-3,ASSQDPSGGDTDTQY
TRBV28,TRBJ2-3,AARGLAGPGTQY
TRBV12-3/TRBV12-4,TRBJ2-7,ASSLGGGGSYPYEQY
TRBV20-1,TRBJ2-7,SASLRGLLSVSYEQY
TRBV5-1,TRBJ1-1,ASSLQGSGMNTEAF
TRBV2,TRBJ1-2,VSSEIRQGSYGYT
TRBV7-9,TRBJ2-1,ASSPSVRQGPGEQF
TRBV7-8,TRBJ1-3,ASSLGDRDSGNTIY
TRBV10-3,TRBJ2-1,AISDPLEPNEQF
TRBV6-2/TRBV6-3,TRBJ2-7,ASSYPGTGVYEQY
TRBV6-1,TRBJ1-4,ASSEVRVGEKLF
TRBV15,TRBJ2-1,ATSISPDEQF
TRBV28,TRBJ2-7,ASSSLGTLAYEQY
TRBV29-1,TRBJ2-1,SAPAATSSYNEQF
TRBV29-1,TRBJ2-7,SVEGLAGLYEQY
TRBV7-6,TRBJ2-3,ASSPRTSGGAVTQY
TRBV27,TRBJ2-2,ASSYIQNTGELF
TRBV7-9,TRBJ2-3,ASSQVYADTQY
TRBV7-9,TRBJ1-2,ASSLVGEGMVFFYGYT
TRBV20-1,TRBJ2-7,SARDSGTNVIYEQY
TRBV11-2,TRBJ2-7,ASSARLAGSYEQY
TRBV23-1,TRBJ1-6,ASSPGRAQADNSPLH
TRBV7-2,TRBJ2-7,ASSFVGDSTEQY
TRBV7-2,TRBJ2-7,ASSATSGRAYEQY
TRBV3-1,TRBJ1-2,ASRPSGRGYGYT
TRBV5-1,TRBJ2-7,ASSSGGGGSEQY
TRBV3-1,TRBJ1-2,ASSQLGQLNYGYT
TRBV12-3/TRBV12-4,TRBJ2-7,ASSFRAGGSEQY
TRBV6-2/TRBV6-3,TRBJ1-5,ASSPQGEGRPQH
TRBV20-1,TRBJ2-3,SASGTSGSEDTQY
TRBV28,TRBJ1-2,ASTPGTTNYGYT
TRBV30,TRBJ1-1,AWSRDEGLYTEAF
TRBV5-1,TRBJ2-3,ASSPGPGDTQY